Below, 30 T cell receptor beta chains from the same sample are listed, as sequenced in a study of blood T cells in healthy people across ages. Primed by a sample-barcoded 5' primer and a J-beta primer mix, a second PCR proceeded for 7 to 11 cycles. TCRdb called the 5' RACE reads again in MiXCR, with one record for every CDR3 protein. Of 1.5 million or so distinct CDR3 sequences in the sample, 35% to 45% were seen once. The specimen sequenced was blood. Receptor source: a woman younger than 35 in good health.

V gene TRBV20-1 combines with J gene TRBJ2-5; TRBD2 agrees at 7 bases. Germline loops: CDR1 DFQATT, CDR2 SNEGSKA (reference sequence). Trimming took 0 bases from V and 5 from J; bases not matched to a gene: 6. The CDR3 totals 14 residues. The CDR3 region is CSARDQRGGETQYF. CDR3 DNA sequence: TGCAGTGCTAGAGATCAGCGGGGCGGGGAGACCCAGTACTTC.

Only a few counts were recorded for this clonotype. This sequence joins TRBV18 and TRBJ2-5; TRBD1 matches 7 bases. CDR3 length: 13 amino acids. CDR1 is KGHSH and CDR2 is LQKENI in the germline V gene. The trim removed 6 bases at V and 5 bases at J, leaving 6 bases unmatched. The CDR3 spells CASSRDRAETQYF. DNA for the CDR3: TGTGCCAGCTCCCGCGACAGGGCGGAGACCCAGTACTTC.

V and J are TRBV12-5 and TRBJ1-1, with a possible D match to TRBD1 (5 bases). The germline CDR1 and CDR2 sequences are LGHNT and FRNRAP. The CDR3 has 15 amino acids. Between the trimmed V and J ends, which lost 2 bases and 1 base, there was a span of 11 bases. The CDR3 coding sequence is TGTGCTAGTGGTTTGCCAACCGGGGCGAACACTGAAGCTTTCTTT. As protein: CASGLPTGANTEAFF.

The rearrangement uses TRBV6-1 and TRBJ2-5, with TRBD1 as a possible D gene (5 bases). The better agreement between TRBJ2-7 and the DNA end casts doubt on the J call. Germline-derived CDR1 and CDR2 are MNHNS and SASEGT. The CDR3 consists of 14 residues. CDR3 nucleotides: TGTGCCAGCATACGGCAGGGCAACACCTACGAGCAGTACTTC. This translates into CASIRQGNTYEQYF.

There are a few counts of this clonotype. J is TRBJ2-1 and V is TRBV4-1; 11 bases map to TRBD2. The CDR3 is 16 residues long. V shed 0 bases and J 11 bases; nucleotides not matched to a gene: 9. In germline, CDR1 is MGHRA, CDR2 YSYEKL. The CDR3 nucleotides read TGCGCCAGCAGCCAAGAGTTCACTAGCGGGAGTGGTCAGCAGTTCTTC. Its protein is CASSQEFTSGSGQQFF.

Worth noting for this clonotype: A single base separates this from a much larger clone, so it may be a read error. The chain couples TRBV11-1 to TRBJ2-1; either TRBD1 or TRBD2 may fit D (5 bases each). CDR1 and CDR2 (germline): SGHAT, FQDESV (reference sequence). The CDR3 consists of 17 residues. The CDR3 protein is CARSFGAAGSYYNEQFF. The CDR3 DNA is TGTGCCAGAAGCTTCGGGGCGGCGGGTTCATACTACAATGAGCAGTTCTTC.

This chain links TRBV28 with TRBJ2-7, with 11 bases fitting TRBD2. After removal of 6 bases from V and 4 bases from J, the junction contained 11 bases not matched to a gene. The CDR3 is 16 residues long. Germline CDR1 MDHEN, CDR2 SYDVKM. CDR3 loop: CASRSLAGAPIYEQYF. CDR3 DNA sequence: TGTGCCAGCAGGTCACTAGCGGGGGCCCCTATTTACGAGCAGTACTTC.

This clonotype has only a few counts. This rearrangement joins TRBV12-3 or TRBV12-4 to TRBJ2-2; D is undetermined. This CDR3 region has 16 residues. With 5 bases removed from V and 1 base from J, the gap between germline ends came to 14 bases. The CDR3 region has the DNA TGTGCCAGCAGTCCTTCGGACGGCCAGAACACCGGGGAGCTGTTTTTT. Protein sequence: CASSPSDGQNTGELFF.

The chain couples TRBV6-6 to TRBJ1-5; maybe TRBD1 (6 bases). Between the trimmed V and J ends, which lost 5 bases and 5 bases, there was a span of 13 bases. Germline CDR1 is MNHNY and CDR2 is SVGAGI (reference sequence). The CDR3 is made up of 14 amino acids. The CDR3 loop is CASSHHRVDQPQHF. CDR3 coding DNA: TGTGCCAGCAGTCACCACAGGGTAGATCAGCCCCAGCATTTT.

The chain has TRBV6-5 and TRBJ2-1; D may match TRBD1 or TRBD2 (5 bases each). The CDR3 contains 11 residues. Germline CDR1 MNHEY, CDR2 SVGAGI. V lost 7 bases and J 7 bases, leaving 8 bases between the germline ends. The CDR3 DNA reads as TGTGCCAGCAACGAGGGGAATGAGCAGTTCTTC. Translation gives CASNEGNEQFF.

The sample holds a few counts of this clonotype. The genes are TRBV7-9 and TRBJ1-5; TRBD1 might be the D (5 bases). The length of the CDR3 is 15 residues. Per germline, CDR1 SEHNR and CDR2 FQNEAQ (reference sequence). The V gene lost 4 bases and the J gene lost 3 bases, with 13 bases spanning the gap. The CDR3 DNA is TGTGCCAGCAGCTCCCAGGGCACAAACAATCAGCCCCAGCATTTT. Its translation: CASSSQGTNNQPQHF.

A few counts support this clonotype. CDR3 coding DNA: TGCAGCGTTGAGTTAGAACTAGCGATCGACAATGAGCAGTACTTC. It is translated as CSVELELAIDNEQYF. This chain joins TRBV29-1 and TRBJ2-5; TRBD2 aligns across 7 bases. Trimming removed 3 bases from V and 11 bases from J; junction bases left unmatched: 18. The V gene's germline CDR1 is SQVTM and CDR2 ANQGSEA. CDR3 length: 15 residues.

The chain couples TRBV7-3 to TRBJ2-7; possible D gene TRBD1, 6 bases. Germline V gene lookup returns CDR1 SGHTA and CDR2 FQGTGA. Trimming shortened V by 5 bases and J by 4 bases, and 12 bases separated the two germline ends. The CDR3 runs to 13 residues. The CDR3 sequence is CASSAKQGYEQYF. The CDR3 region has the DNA TGTGCCAGCAGCGCAAAACAGGGATACGAGCAGTACTTC.

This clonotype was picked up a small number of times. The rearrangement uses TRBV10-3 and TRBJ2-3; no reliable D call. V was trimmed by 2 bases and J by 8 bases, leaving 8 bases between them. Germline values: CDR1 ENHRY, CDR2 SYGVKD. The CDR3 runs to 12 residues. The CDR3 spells CAISEAEGTQYF. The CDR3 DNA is TGTGCCATCAGTGAGGCCGAAGGTACGCAGTATTTT.

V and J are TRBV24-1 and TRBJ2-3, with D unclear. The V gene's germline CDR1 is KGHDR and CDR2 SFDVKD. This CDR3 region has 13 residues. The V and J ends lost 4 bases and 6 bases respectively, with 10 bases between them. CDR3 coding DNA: TGTGCCACCAGTGACGGACCCGTCGATACGCAGTATTTT. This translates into CATSDGPVDTQYF.

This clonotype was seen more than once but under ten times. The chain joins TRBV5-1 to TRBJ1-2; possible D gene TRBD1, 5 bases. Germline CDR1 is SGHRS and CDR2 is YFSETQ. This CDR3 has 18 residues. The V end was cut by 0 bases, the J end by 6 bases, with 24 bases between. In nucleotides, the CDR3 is TGCGCCAGCAGCTTGGGGGAGCCAGACGGGGGAAGGAGTAATGGCTACACCTTC. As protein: CASSLGEPDGGRSNGYTF.

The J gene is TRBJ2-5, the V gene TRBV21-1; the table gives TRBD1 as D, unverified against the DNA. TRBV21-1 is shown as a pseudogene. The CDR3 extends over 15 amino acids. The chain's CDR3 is CASSVRGRPQETQYF. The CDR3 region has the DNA TGTGCCAGCAGCGTAAGGGGCAGACCTCAAGAGACCCAGTACTTC.

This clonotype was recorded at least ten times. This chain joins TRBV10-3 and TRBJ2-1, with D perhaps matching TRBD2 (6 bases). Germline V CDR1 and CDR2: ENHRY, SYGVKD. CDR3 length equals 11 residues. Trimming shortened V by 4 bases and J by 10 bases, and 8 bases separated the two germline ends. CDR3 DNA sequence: TGTGCCATCAGTGGGGGGAGGGAGCAGTTCTTC. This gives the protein CAISGGREQFF.

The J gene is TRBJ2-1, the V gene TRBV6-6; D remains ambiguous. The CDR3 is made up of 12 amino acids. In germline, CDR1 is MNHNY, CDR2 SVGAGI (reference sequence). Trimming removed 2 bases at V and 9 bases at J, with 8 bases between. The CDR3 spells CASSYGECEQFF. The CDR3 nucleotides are TGTGCCAGCAGTTACGGGGAATGTGAGCAGTTCTTC.

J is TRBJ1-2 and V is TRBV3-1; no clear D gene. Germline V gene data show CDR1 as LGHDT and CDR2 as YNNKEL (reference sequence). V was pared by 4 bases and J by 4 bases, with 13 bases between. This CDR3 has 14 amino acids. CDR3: CASSPGPFIYGYTF. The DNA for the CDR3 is TGTGCCAGCAGCCCCGGGCCCTTTATCTATGGCTACACCTTC.

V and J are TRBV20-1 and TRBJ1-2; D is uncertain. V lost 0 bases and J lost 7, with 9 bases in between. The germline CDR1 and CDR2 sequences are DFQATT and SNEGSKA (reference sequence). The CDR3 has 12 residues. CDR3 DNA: TGCAGTGCTAGAGATGTTCTTAGTGGCTACACCTTC. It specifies CSARDVLSGYTF.

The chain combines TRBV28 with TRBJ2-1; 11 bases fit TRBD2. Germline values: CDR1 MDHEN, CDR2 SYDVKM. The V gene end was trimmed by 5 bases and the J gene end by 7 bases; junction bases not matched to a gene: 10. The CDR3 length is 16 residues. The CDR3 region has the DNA TGTGCCAGCAGTCCACCGACTAGCGGGACGGGTAATGAGCAGTTCTTC. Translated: CASSPPTSGTGNEQFF.

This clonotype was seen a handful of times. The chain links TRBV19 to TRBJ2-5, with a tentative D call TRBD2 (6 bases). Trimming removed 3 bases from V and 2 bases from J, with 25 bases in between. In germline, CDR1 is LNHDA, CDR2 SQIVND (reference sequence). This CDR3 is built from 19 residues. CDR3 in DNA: TGTGCCAGTAGTATCTTCCGGACCCCTCTAACGGGGGATCAAGAGACCCAGTACTTC. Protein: CASSIFRTPLTGDQETQYF.

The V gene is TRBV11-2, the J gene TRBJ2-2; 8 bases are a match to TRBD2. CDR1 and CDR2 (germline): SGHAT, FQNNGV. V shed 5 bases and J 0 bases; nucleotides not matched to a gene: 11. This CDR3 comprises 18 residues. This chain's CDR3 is CASSPQRGGLANTGELFF. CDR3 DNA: TGTGCCAGCAGCCCCCAACGGGGGGGGCTCGCGAACACCGGGGAGCTGTTTTTT.

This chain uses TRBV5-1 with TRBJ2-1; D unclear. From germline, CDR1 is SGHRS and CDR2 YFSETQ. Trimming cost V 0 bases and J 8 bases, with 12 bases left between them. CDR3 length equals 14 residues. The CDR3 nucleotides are TGCGCCAGCAGCTTGGGTCAACCACGGGATGAGCAGTTCTTC. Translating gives CASSLGQPRDEQFF.

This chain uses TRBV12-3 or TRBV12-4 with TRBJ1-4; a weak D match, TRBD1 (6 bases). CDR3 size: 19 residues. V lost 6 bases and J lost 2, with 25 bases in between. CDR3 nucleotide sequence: TGTGCCAGCAGCCCCAGCCCGACAGGCTCCTCCGGGACTAATGAAAAACTGTTTTTT. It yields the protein CASSPSPTGSSGTNEKLFF.

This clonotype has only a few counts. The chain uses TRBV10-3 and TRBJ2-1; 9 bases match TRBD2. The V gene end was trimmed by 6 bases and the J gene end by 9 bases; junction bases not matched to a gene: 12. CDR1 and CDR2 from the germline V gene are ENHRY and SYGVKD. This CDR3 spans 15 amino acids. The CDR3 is CAIRGLSREGSEQFF. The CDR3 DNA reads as TGTGCCATCAGGGGGTTGTCGCGGGAGGGTAGTGAGCAGTTCTTC.

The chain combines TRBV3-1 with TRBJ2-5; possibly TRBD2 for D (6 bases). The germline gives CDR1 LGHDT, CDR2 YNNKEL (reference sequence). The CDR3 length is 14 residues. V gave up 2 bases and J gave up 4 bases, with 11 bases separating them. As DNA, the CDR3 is TGTGCCAGCAGCCAACGGCGGGATCGAGAGACCCAGTACTTC. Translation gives CASSQRRDRETQYF.

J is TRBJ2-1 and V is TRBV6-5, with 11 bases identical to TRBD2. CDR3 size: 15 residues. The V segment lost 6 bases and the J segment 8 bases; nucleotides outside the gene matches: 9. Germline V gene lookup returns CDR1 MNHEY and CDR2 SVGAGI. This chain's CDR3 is CASSYLAGGRDEQFF. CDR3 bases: TGTGCCAGCAGCTATCTAGCGGGAGGCCGGGATGAGCAGTTCTTC.

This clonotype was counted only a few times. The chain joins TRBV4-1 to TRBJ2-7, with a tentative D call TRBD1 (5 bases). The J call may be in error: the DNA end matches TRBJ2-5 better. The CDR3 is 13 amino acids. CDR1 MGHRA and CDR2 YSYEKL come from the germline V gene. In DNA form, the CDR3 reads TGCGCCAGCAGCCAAGTGACTCAGGGGACCCAGTACTTC. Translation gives CASSQVTQGTQYF.